Listed below are T cell receptor beta chains from one sample, sequenced in a study of human T cells and chemical hapten exposure. TCRdb re-derived calls from the RACE reads in MiXCR, one entry per CDR3 protein. The sample has around 69,000 distinct CDR3 sequences; roughly 9.2% are singletons. The source material was whole blood, sampled in connection with sensitization to the hapten diphenylcyclopropenone (DPC). Receptors originate from a woman aged 40 to 49 with alopecia areata. Some clones in this sample may be carry-over from other donors' samples. Each CDR3 is given with its conserved first and last residue. D genes are given only for firm matches. The size entry is marked missing in some rows and otherwise reads once, few, many or a size class.

cdr3_aa cdr3_nt v_call clone_size j_call cdr3_length d_call
CAISETGDYGYTF TGTGCCATCAGTGAGACAGGGGACTATGGCTACACCTTC TRBV10-3 many TRBJ1-2 13 TRBD1
CASSPQENYGYTF TGTGCCAGCTCACCACAAGAGAACTATGGCTACACCTTC TRBV18 many TRBJ1-2 13 .
CSAWGGFNTEAFF TGCAGTGCTTGGGGGGGGTTCAACACTGAAGCTTTCTTT TRBV20-1 many TRBJ1-1 13 .
CASSLNPGQLNEKLFF TGTGCCAGCAGTTTAAATCCGGGACAGCTTAATGAAAAACTGTTTTTT TRBV28 many TRBJ1-4 16 TRBD1
CASSFTGSTEAFF TGTGCCAGCAGCTTTACAGGAAGCACTGAAGCTTTCTTT TRBV11-2 many TRBJ1-1 13 .
CASSSNPAPYNEQFF TGTGCCAGCTCAAGTAACCCGGCTCCCTACAATGAGCAGTTCTTC TRBV5-5 once TRBJ2-1 15 .
CASSQVFRTGSGEQFF TGCGCCAGCAGCCAGGTATTTCGGACAGGGTCTGGTGAGCAGTTCTTC TRBV4-1 . TRBJ2-1 16 TRBD1
CASSLAVGPYEQYF TGTGCCAGCAGCTTAGCGGTAGGGCCCTACGAGCAGTACTTC TRBV7-2 many TRBJ2-7 14 .
CASSTGTVGEKLFF TGTGCCAGCAGTACCGGGACTGTGGGGGAAAAACTGTTTTTT TRBV28 many TRBJ1-4 14 .
CSVRTGRRTEAFF TGCAGCGTTAGGACAGGGAGAAGGACTGAAGCTTTCTTT TRBV29-1 . TRBJ1-1 13 TRBD1
CSALGYEQFF TGCAGCGCGCTGGGCTATGAGCAGTTCTTC TRBV29-1 few TRBJ2-1 10 .
CASRTGPVGQPQHF TGTGCCAGCAGAACTGGACCGGTGGGGCAGCCCCAGCATTTT TRBV12-3/TRBV12-4 many TRBJ1-5 14 .
CASSQGRARAFF TGTGCCAGCAGCCAAGGCAGGGCGCGAGCTTTCTTT TRBV14 many TRBJ1-1 12 .
CASSKRGGGTDTQYF TGTGCCAGCAGCAAGAGAGGCGGGGGTACAGATACGCAGTATTTT TRBV3-1 . TRBJ2-3 15 TRBD2
CASSSRPAGETQYF TGTGCCAGCAGCTCCCGCCCGGCCGGGGAGACCCAGTACTTC TRBV7-6 many TRBJ2-5 14 .
CASSQGLAGTTNYNEQFF TGTGCCAGCAGCCAAGGACTAGCGGGGACGACTAACTACAATGAGCAGTTCTTC TRBV3-1 few TRBJ2-1 18 TRBD2
CASSPRDLGVYNEQFF TGTGCCAGCAGCCCCCGGGACTTGGGGGTTTACAATGAGCAGTTCTTC TRBV7-9 many TRBJ2-1 16 .
CASSRGGLNIQYF TGTGCCAGCAGCCGAGGGGGCCTAAACATTCAGTACTTC TRBV5-6 . TRBJ2-4 13 TRBD1
CASSLLRQRSTDTQYF TGTGCCAGCAGTTTACTACGACAGCGAAGCACAGATACGCAGTATTTT TRBV12-3/TRBV12-4 many TRBJ2-3 16 .
CASSLPGQGQETQYF TGTGCCAGCAGCTTACCGGGACAGGGTCAAGAGACCCAGTACTTC TRBV7-9 many TRBJ2-5 15 TRBD1
CASSGGGPDRSNTEAFF TGTGCCAGCAGTGGGGGGGGACCGGACAGGTCGAACACTGAAGCTTTCTTT TRBV27 many TRBJ1-1 17 TRBD1
CASSPPVSGGNNEQFF TGTGCCAGCTCACCACCTGTTAGCGGGGGCAACAATGAGCAGTTCTTC TRBV18 few TRBJ2-1 16 TRBD2
CASSPTGTNYGYTF TGTGCCAGCAGTCCCACCGGGACTAACTATGGCTACACCTTC TRBV12-3/TRBV12-4 many TRBJ1-2 14 .
CASSPRDSSYGYTF TGTGCCAGCAGCCCCCGGGACAGCTCCTATGGCTACACCTTC TRBV7-8 many TRBJ1-2 14 TRBD1
CASSDSQGGSYEQYF TGTGCCAGCTCAGATTCCCAGGGAGGTAGTTACGAGCAGTACTTC TRBV18 . TRBJ2-7 15 .
CASSSGAQETQYF TGTGCCAGCAGTAGCGGGGCCCAAGAGACCCAGTACTTC TRBV7-2 . TRBJ2-5 13 TRBD2
CASSVNAGGRYNEQFF TGTGCCAGCAGCGTGAACGCGGGGGGCCGCTACAATGAGCAGTTTTTC TRBV7-3 . TRBJ2-1 16 TRBD2